Described below is a single TCR beta chain sequence and its context. Its specificity is unknown. The record originates from a study of cytomegalovirus exposure and HLA in healthy donors. Study results and limitations: Immune exposure information available was restricted to CMV serostatus. In a later analysis, TCR association rates varied by HLA locus: DRB1 most, HLA-C fewest.

This CDR3 is 16 amino acids long. Germline V gene sequence: CDR1 SGHRS, CDR2 YFSETQ. J gave up 2 bases and V 0 bases, and 7 bases lay outside the gene matches. The PCR ran on 60 Vbeta and 13 Jbeta primers. The data were produced by immunoSEQ multiplex PCR, yet TCRdb's version contains in-frame clones alone and is incomplete. The table lists 95,000 to 100,000 clones, roughly four fifths of them singletons. The origin of this receptor is a female donor in good health and CMV-seronegative. The rearrangement links TRBV5-1 to TRBJ1-2, with 7 bases lining up with TRBD1. Sequenced sample: PBMCs. CDR3 DNA: TGCGCCAGCAGCTTGGCCCCAATGACAGGGAACTATGGCTACACCTTC. Translation: CASSLAPMTGNYGYTF.